A selection of T cell receptor beta chains follows, all from one sample in a study of T cells after yellow fever vaccination. MiXCR was run by TCRdb on the 5' RACE reads, yielding one entry per CDR3 protein. This sample carries hundreds of thousands of distinct CDR3 sequences, around 10% of them seen once, and the ten largest clones take more than 15%. The sample here was PBMCs, taken on the day of the first yellow fever vaccination. These TCRs come from a man aged 18 to 35 who received the YFV17D yellow fever vaccine. The CDR3 runs from the conserved cysteine through the conserved F or W. A D gene is named only where the DNA matches it firmly. Expanded clones get a size class; other rows say once, few or many, or leave the size out.

cdr3_length	d_call	v_call	clone_size	j_call	cdr3_aa	cdr3_nt
11	-	TRBV12-3/TRBV12-4	many	TRBJ2-1	CASSWNNEQFF	TGTGCCAGCAGTTGGAACAATGAGCAGTTCTTC
13	-	TRBV7-9	few	TRBJ1-1	CASTTQRNTEAFF	TGTGCCAGCACCACCCAAAGGAACACTGAAGCTTTCTTT
18	TRBD1	TRBV9	few	TRBJ2-3	CASSASPGQLSSTDTQYF	TGTGCCAGCAGCGCCTCTCCGGGACAGCTATCTAGCACAGATACGCAGTATTTT
16	-	TRBV4-1	-	TRBJ2-5	CASSPEGAGGTETQYF	TGCGCCAGCAGCCCTGAAGGAGCCGGGGGTACGGAGACCCAGTACTTC
15	TRBD2	TRBV7-3	few	TRBJ2-1	CASSNSGGSYNEQFF	TGTGCCAGCAGCAATAGCGGGGGGTCCTACAATGAGCAGTTCTTC
14	TRBD2	TRBV19	-	TRBJ2-1	CASSNSGGADEQFF	TGTGCCAGTAGTAATAGCGGGGGGGCCGATGAGCAGTTCTTC
15	-	TRBV12-3/TRBV12-4	-	TRBJ1-1	CASVSGGLLDTEAFF	TGTGCCAGCGTTTCCGGGGGACTTTTGGACACTGAAGCTTTCTTT
16	TRBD1	TRBV7-9	-	TRBJ2-7	CASSPPVGQVSYEQYF	TGTGCCAGCAGCCCACCCGTGGGACAGGTCTCCTACGAGCAGTACTTC
15	-	TRBV7-2	few	TRBJ2-3	CASSLVPGDRDTQYF	TGTGCCAGCAGCTTAGTTCCGGGAGACCGAGATACGCAGTATTTT
15	-	TRBV6-2/TRBV6-3	few	TRBJ2-1	CASSYSFSSYNEQFF	TGTGCCAGCAGTTACTCGTTTAGCTCCTACAATGAGCAGTTCTTC
14	-	TRBV3-1	few	TRBJ2-7	CASSQVPKVYEQYF	TGTGCCAGCAGCCAAGTGCCAAAAGTCTACGAGCAGTACTTC
15	-	TRBV4-2	few	TRBJ2-3	CASSQDASVADTQYF	TGTGCCAGCAGCCAAGATGCCAGTGTGGCAGATACGCAGTATTTT
14	-	TRBV6-1	few	TRBJ2-3	CASCWRGNTDTQYF	TGTGCCAGCTGCTGGAGAGGGAACACAGATACGCAGTATTTT
16	-	TRBV5-1	many	TRBJ2-1	CASSLIPVSSYNEQFF	TGCGCCAGCAGCTTGATCCCCGTTAGCTCCTACAATGAGCAGTTCTTC
12	-	TRBV2	many	TRBJ2-4	CASSEDRNIQYF	TGTGCCAGCAGTGAGGACAGAAACATTCAGTACTTC
14	-	TRBV24-1	-	TRBJ2-1	CATSDFQGSDEQFF	TGTGCCACCAGTGATTTCCAAGGGTCCGATGAGCAGTTCTTC
15	-	TRBV20-1	many	TRBJ2-1	CSARRRQGGSNEQFF	TGCAGTGCTCGCCGCCGGCAGGGGGGGTCCAATGAGCAGTTCTTC
12	-	TRBV14	few	TRBJ2-5	CASSQGEGTQYF	TGTGCCAGCAGCCAAGGGGAAGGGACCCAGTACTTC
16	-	TRBV7-8	-	TRBJ2-2	CASSLTNLRDTGELFF	TGTGCCAGCAGCTTAACCAATTTGAGAGACACCGGGGAGCTGTTTTTT
15	-	TRBV5-1	-	TRBJ1-2	CASSLRGSGNYGYTF	TGCGCCAGCAGCTTGAGAGGCTCCGGGAACTATGGCTACACCTTC
12	-	TRBV5-1	-	TRBJ2-3	CASSVKTDTQYF	TGCGCCAGCAGCGTAAAAACAGATACGCAGTATTTT
16	TRBD2	TRBV6-1	-	TRBJ2-5	CASRRDEAGGPGTQYF	TGTGCCAGCAGGCGAGATGAAGCGGGGGGGCCGGGGACCCAGTACTTC
15	-	TRBV6-1	-	TRBJ2-6	CASEGFHSGANVLTF	TGTGCCAGCGAGGGTTTCCACTCTGGGGCCAACGTCCTGACTTTC
15	-	TRBV7-9	few	TRBJ1-2	CASSPAVAGGYGYTF	TGTGCCAGCAGCCCCGCGGTAGCTGGGGGCTATGGCTACACCTTC
13	-	TRBV11-2	few	TRBJ2-1	CASTEEVVNEQFF	TGTGCCAGCACCGAAGAAGTCGTGAATGAGCAGTTCTTC
15	TRBD2	TRBV15	few	TRBJ2-3	CATSRLRSGANTQYF	TGTGCCACCAGCAGATTGCGGAGCGGGGCGAATACGCAGTATTTT
12	-	TRBV29-1	-	TRBJ1-2	CSGWRGGYGYTF	TGCAGCGGCTGGAGGGGGGGATATGGCTACACCTTC
16	-	TRBV6-5	-	TRBJ2-7	CASSYSIQGPLGEQYF	TGTGCCAGCAGTTACTCGATTCAGGGCCCTCTAGGCGAGCAGTACTTC
12	-	TRBV4-1	-	TRBJ2-1	CASSHGVNEQFF	TGCGCCAGCAGCCATGGAGTCAATGAGCAGTTCTTC
15	TRBD1	TRBV5-1	few	TRBJ1-6	CASSPEGARNSPLHF	TGCGCCAGCAGCCCGGAGGGGGCGCGAAATTCACCCCTCCACTTT
12	TRBD1	TRBV29-1	few	TRBJ1-4	CSVGQGTEKLFF	TGCAGCGTTGGACAGGGTACGGAAAAACTGTTTTTT
13	-	TRBV6-1	-	TRBJ2-3	CASSGKPPGTQYF	TGTGCCAGCAGTGGGAAACCCCCGGGCACGCAGTATTTT
14	-	TRBV18	-	TRBJ2-5	CASSPDSGKETQYF	TGTGCCAGCTCACCTGATTCGGGAAAAGAGACCCAGTACTTC
12	-	TRBV20-1	-	TRBJ1-2	CSALAANYGYTF	TGCAGTGCGCTGGCAGCGAACTATGGCTACACCTTC
18	-	TRBV6-5	-	TRBJ2-3	CASSYAGKNRRGTDTQYF	TGTGCCAGCAGTTACGCAGGGAAGAACAGAAGGGGGACAGATACGCAGTATTTT
13	TRBD1	TRBV6-5	-	TRBJ2-7	CASSWDRGKEQYF	TGTGCCAGCAGTTGGGACAGGGGAAAGGAGCAGTACTTC
12	-	TRBV20-1	-	TRBJ2-7	CSAKDRLYEQYF	TGCAGTGCCAAAGACAGGCTCTACGAGCAGTACTTC
13	TRBD1	TRBV10-3	few	TRBJ2-7	CAAGQGGIYEQYF	TGTGCCGCTGGACAGGGGGGGATCTACGAGCAGTACTTC
15	-	TRBV4-3	few	TRBJ1-1	CASSQVVYGRTEAFF	TGCGCCAGCAGCCAAGTCGTGTATGGGAGGACTGAAGCTTTCTTT
13	-	TRBV12-3/TRBV12-4	-	TRBJ1-1	CASSRRGRGEAFF	TGTGCCAGCAGTCGGCGCGGCCGAGGTGAAGCTTTCTTT
17	-	TRBV10-3	few	TRBJ1-6	CAISSSAGGTYNSPLHF	TGTGCCATCAGTTCTAGCGCGGGAGGAACCTATAATTCACCCCTCCACTTT
15	TRBD1	TRBV7-6	many	TRBJ2-1	CASSQGTARYNEQFF	TGTGCCAGCAGTCAGGGGACAGCTCGCTACAATGAGCAGTTCTTC
15	-	TRBV12-3/TRBV12-4	-	TRBJ2-2	CASSLTRWPTGELFF	TGTGCCAGCAGCCTGACCCGCTGGCCCACCGGGGAGCTGTTTTTT
16	-	TRBV7-2	few	TRBJ2-1	CASSLATGTSYNEQFF	TGTGCCAGCAGCTTAGCGACCGGGACCTCCTACAATGAGCAGTTCTTC
14	TRBD1	TRBV5-1	-	TRBJ2-5	CASSPRDRGETQYF	TGCGCCAGCAGCCCCCGGGACAGGGGAGAGACCCAGTACTTC
13	-	TRBV7-3	many	TRBJ1-1	CASSLRMNTEAFF	TGCGCCAGCAGCCTACGGATGAACACTGAAGCTTTCTTT
13	-	TRBV7-2	few	TRBJ1-2	CASSFAQLYGYTF	TGTGCCAGCAGCTTCGCTCAACTCTATGGCTACACCTTC
16	-	TRBV23-1	few	TRBJ2-4	CASSQSVRLAKNIQYF	TGCGCCAGCAGTCAATCGGTCAGGTTGGCCAAAAACATTCAGTACTTC
15	-	TRBV4-2	-	TRBJ2-3	CASSHRGLNTDTQYF	TGTGCCAGCAGCCATCGCGGCCTTAACACAGATACGCAGTATTTT
15	-	TRBV20-1	many	TRBJ2-3	CSARDPGASTDTQYF	TGCAGTGCTAGAGATCCAGGGGCATCCACAGATACGCAGTATTTT
14	-	TRBV5-1	few	TRBJ1-4	CASSRGVTNEKLFF	TGCGCCAGCAGCCGAGGGGTAACTAATGAAAAACTGTTTTTT
14	-	TRBV5-1	few	TRBJ1-1	CASTDVTGSTEAFF	TGCGCCAGCACCGACGTTACAGGGAGCACTGAAGCTTTCTTT
17	-	TRBV5-6	-	TRBJ1-6	CASSLAQLHVGNSPLHF	TGTGCCAGCAGCTTGGCCCAATTACACGTGGGCAATTCACCCCTCCACTTT
15	-	TRBV4-1	-	TRBJ1-2	CASSPLDKGRRGYTF	TGCGCCAGCAGCCCCCTGGACAAGGGCCGGCGCGGCTACACCTTC
16	-	TRBV5-5	many	TRBJ2-1	CASSLAQNILGGEQFF	TGTGCCAGCAGCTTGGCACAAAACATACTTGGCGGTGAGCAGTTCTTC
11	-	TRBV24-1	many	TRBJ2-1	CATSDFNEQFF	TGTGCCACCAGTGATTTTAATGAGCAGTTCTTC
15	-	TRBV10-3	-	TRBJ2-7	CAISGLTGRENEQYF	TGTGCCATCAGTGGCCTGACAGGGAGGGAGAACGAGCAGTACTTC
12	-	TRBV5-4	few	TRBJ2-1	CASSADYNEQFF	TGTGCCAGCAGCGCGGACTACAATGAGCAGTTCTTC
18	TRBD1	TRBV11-1	few	TRBJ2-2	CASTTNSGGQGNTGELFF	TGTGCCAGCACCACAAACAGTGGGGGACAGGGGAACACCGGGGAGCTGTTTTTT
15	-	TRBV6-1	-	TRBJ1-2	CASSRAGNSNYGYTF	TGTGCCAGCAGTCGGGCGGGGAACTCTAACTATGGCTACACCTTC